What follows are 19 T cell receptor beta chains derived from one specimen sequenced in a study of a mutant IDH1 vaccine in newly diagnosed glioma. Stated time point: week 23, last vaccination. What each vaccine dose contained was 300 ug of mutant IDH1 20-mer peptide, accompanied by topical imiquimod. These receptors are not linked to any known antigen. Clones were read by immunoSEQ multiplex PCR, and TCRdb kept only the in-frame ones, dropping some. Of around 78,000 clones in the sample, roughly 85% were seen once. The starting material was PBMCs, obtained from a glioma patient whose treatment included an IDH1 peptide vaccine. The origin of the receptors is a man aged 30-40 years with glioma. Some clones in this sample may be carry-over from other donors' samples.

The chain recombines TRBV29-1 with TRBJ2-3, with TRBD1 identical over 8 bases. Germline loops: CDR1 SQVTM, CDR2 ANQGSEA. With V trimmed by 7 bases and J by 1 base, 4 bases remained unmatched. The CDR3 consists of 13 residues. CDR3 coding DNA: TGCAGCGAAGAGACAGGGGGCACAGATACGCAGTATTTT. Amino acids: CSEETGGTDTQYF.

The chain recombines TRBV28 with TRBJ1-2, with TRBD1 as a possible D gene (5 bases). There are 14 residues in the CDR3. CDR1 MDHEN and CDR2 SYDVKM come from the germline V gene. V was pared by 3 bases and J by 7 bases, with 15 bases between. This CDR3 reads CASSFRQYSSGYTF. The DNA of the CDR3 is TGTGCCAGCAGTTTCAGACAGTACTCAAGTGGCTACACCTTC.

The CDR3 loop is CASSLARQGTYEQYF. CDR3 nucleotides: TGTGCCAGCAGCTTAGCCCGACAGGGGACCTACGAGCAGTACTTC. V and J are TRBV7-9 and TRBJ2-7; 8 positions match TRBD1. This CDR3 contains 15 residues. After removal of 0 bases from V and 2 bases from J, the junction contained 3 bases not matched to a gene. In germline, CDR1 is SEHNR, CDR2 FQNEAQ (reference sequence).

The gene calls are TRBV5-6 and TRBJ2-2, with 11 nucleotides matching TRBD2. The CDR3 length is 17 residues. V trimming: 0 bases; J trimming: 4 bases; junction bases outside the gene matches: 5. Germline values: CDR1 SGHDT, CDR2 YYEEEE. CDR3 protein: CASSLAGLAGFTGELFF. CDR3 DNA: TGTGCCAGCAGCTTGGCCGGACTAGCGGGTTTCACCGGGGAGCTGTTTTTT.

The chain is built from TRBV7-2 and TRBJ1-6, with 9 nucleotides matching TRBD1. V lost 0 bases to trimming and J lost 7 bases; unmatched junction nucleotides: 1. The CDR3 length is 15 residues. Germline values: CDR1 SGHTA, CDR2 FQGNSA. The CDR3 loop is CASSLATGGNSPLHF. CDR3 DNA sequence: TGTGCCAGCAGCTTAGCGACAGGGGGGAATTCACCCCTCCACTTT.

The V call is TRBV6-4, the J call TRBJ1-2; D possibly corresponds to TRBD1 (6 bases). Germline V CDR1 and CDR2: MRHNA, SNTAGT. The V end was cut by 3 bases, the J end by 8 bases, with 13 bases between. CDR3 length: 13 amino acids. In DNA, the CDR3 is TGTGCCAGCAGTGAATCAGGGGACGGGGGCTACACCTTC. Translating gives CASSESGDGGYTF.

This clone has just one count. The V gene is TRBV30, the J gene TRBJ2-5; no clear D gene. The CDR3 consists of 11 residues. Trimming stripped 0 bases from V and 7 bases from J, with 6 bases between. Per germline, CDR1 GTSNPN and CDR2 SVGIG (reference sequence). The CDR3 region has the DNA TGTGCCTGGAGTGTTAGAGGGACCCAGTACTTC. Encoded protein: CAWSVRGTQYF.

J is TRBJ2-3 and V is TRBV19; 11 bases match TRBD1. Germline assignment: CDR1 LNHDA and CDR2 SQIVND (reference sequence). CDR3 length: 16 residues. The trim removed 6 bases at V and 7 bases at J, leaving 12 bases unmatched. This CDR3 is CASSRFGTGGMYTQYF. CDR3 nucleotide sequence: TGTGCCAGTAGCCGATTCGGGACAGGGGGAATGTATACGCAGTATTTT. The variable domain in full, with the rest retrieved from reference TRBV19 and TRBJ2-3, is DGGITQSPKYLFRKEGQNVTLSCEQNLNHDAMYWYRQDPGQGLRLIYYSQIVNDFQKGDIAEGYSVSREKKESFPLTVTSAQKNPTAFYLCASSRFGTGGMYTQYFGPGTRLTVL.

The V gene is TRBV5-5, the J gene TRBJ2-1; either TRBD1 or TRBD2 may supply D (5 bases each). The germline V and J ends were trimmed by 2 bases and 1 base, with 10 bases remaining between them. The CDR3 totals 15 residues. Germline V gene data show CDR1 as SGHKS and CDR2 as YYEKEE (reference sequence). DNA of the CDR3: TGTGCCAGCAGCTTAGGTGGGGGATCCTACAATGAGCAGTTCTTC. It translates to CASSLGGGSYNEQFF.

V and J are TRBV7-8 and TRBJ1-1; D possibly corresponds to TRBD1 (5 bases). The CDR3 loop spans 15 amino acids. The germline V and J ends were trimmed by 4 bases and 1 base, with 13 bases remaining between them. Germline CDR1 SGHVS, CDR2 FQNEAQ. CDR3 DNA: TGTGCCAGCAGCTCCCGGACGGGGGGGAACACTGAAGCTTTCTTT. This translates into CASSSRTGGNTEAFF.

The CDR3 DNA reads TGTGCCAGCATGTCCGGAAAGTTAGCGCTTAAAAACATTCAGTACTTC. This encodes CASMSGKLALKNIQYF. The V call is TRBV2, the J call TRBJ2-4; tentative D call: TRBD2 (5 bases). V lost 7 bases to trimming and J lost 4 bases, with 20 bases between them. Germline loops: CDR1 SNHLY, CDR2 FYNNEI. There are 16 residues in the CDR3.

The CDR3 reads CASSPSLGAGGELFF. The CDR3 region has the DNA TGCGCCAGCAGCCCGAGTCTGGGGGCGGGCGGGGAGCTGTTTTTT. The V and J genes are TRBV5-1 and TRBJ2-2, with D maybe TRBD1 (6 bases). CDR3 length: 15 residues. CDR1 and CDR2 from the germline V gene are SGHRS and YFSETQ. V lost 4 bases to trimming and J lost 7 bases, with 17 bases between them.

This chain links TRBV30 with TRBJ2-4; 7 bases are shared with TRBD2. This CDR3 is built from 19 residues. CDR1 is GTSNPN, CDR2 SVGIG, per germline (reference sequence). Trimming cost V 0 bases and J 8 bases; bases outside gene matches: 22. The CDR3 sequence: CAWSVPSAGRGRRMDIQYF. In DNA form, the CDR3 reads TGTGCCTGGAGTGTACCCTCAGCGGGACGGGGAAGAAGGATGGACATTCAGTACTTC. Variable domain in full (rest from reference TRBV30 and TRBJ2-4): SQTIHQWPATLVQPVGSPLSLECTVEGTSNPNLYWYRQAAGRGLQLLFYSVGIGQISSEVPQNLSASRPQDRQFILSSKKLLLSDSGFYLCAWSVPSAGRGRRMDIQYFGAGTRLSVL.

This clone was recorded a few times. This sequence joins TRBV10-3 and TRBJ2-1, with TRBD1 as a possible D gene (7 bases). CDR3 length: 14 amino acids. Trimming left V 8 bases short and J 5 bases short, with 16 bases between. Germline loops: CDR1 ENHRY, CDR2 SYGVKD. DNA of the CDR3: TGTGCCATCCGACAGGGAGGAGGACACAATGAGCAGTTCTTC. Translated, it gives CAIRQGGGHNEQFF.

V and J are TRBV29-1 and TRBJ2-2, with D possibly TRBD2 on 6 matching bases. V was trimmed by 3 bases and J by 1 base, leaving 9 bases between them. The CDR3 consists of 14 residues. Germline V gene lookup returns CDR1 SQVTM and CDR2 ANQGSEA. The DNA of the CDR3 is TGCAGCGTTGAGAGGCGGGGGAACACCGGGGAGCTGTTTTTT. Translated: CSVERRGNTGELFF.

The chain is built from TRBV7-9 and TRBJ2-1, with 8 bases matching TRBD2. The CDR3 has 15 residues. CDR1 and CDR2 from the germline V gene are SEHNR and FQNEAQ (reference sequence). V shed 5 bases, J shed 2 bases, and the junction held 5 bases outside the gene matches. CDR3 nucleotide sequence: TGTGCCAGCAGCCAACGACTAGCGACCTACAATGAGCAGTTCTTC. Protein product: CASSQRLATYNEQFF.

This clone appeared a single time. This chain joins TRBV29-1 and TRBJ2-7; possible D gene TRBD1, 5 bases. The V gene's germline CDR1 is SQVTM and CDR2 ANQGSEA. Trimming shortened V by 2 bases and J by 2 bases, and 10 bases separated the two germline ends. This CDR3 contains 13 residues. Here the CDR3 DNA reads TGCAGCGTTGAATCCCAGGGAACCTACGAGCAGTACTTC. As protein: CSVESQGTYEQYF.

This rearrangement joins TRBV4-3 to TRBJ1-2, with D unclear. The germline V gene has CDR1 LGHNA and CDR2 YSLEER. CDR3 length: 13 residues. The V end was cut by 2 bases, the J end by 4 bases, with 8 bases between. DNA for the CDR3: TGCGCCAGCAGCCAAACGGGGATCTATGGCTACACCTTC. Translation: CASSQTGIYGYTF.

This sequence joins TRBV9 and TRBJ2-7; TRBD2 matches at 14 bases. Germline CDR1 SGDLS, CDR2 YYNGEE. The J segment lost 3 bases and the V segment lost 4 bases, leaving 12 bases of the junction unmatched. This CDR3 comprises 18 residues. The CDR3 is CASSHGTSGGNKYYEQYF. The CDR3 coding sequence is TGTGCCAGCAGCCACGGGACTAGCGGGGGTAATAAATACTACGAGCAGTACTTC.